Sequencing of this T cell receptor (beta chain) was carried out in a study of shared clonotypes between healthy human individuals. The assay used deep level. Produced via immunoSEQ multiplex PCR; TCRdb's table is partial and in-frame only. The table records under 700,000 clones, approximately 95% of them present only once. Naivety among CD8 cells was defined by CD45RO negativity and positive CCR7 selection, thereby excluding terminally differentiated effector memory CD45RA+ cells. Germline-derived CDR1 and CDR2 are SEHNR and FQNEAQ (reference sequence). The CDR3 has 13 amino acids. V shed 5 bases and J shed 2 bases, with 8 bases lying between them.

This chain connects TRBV7-9 to TRBJ2-3; D gene unclear. This TCR was recovered from a woman in her thirties in good health. The sequenced sample was naive CD8+ T cells sorted from blood. The CDR3 coding sequence is TGTGCCAGCAGCCCTCGATACACAGATACGCAGTATTTT. Translation gives CASSPRYTDTQYF.